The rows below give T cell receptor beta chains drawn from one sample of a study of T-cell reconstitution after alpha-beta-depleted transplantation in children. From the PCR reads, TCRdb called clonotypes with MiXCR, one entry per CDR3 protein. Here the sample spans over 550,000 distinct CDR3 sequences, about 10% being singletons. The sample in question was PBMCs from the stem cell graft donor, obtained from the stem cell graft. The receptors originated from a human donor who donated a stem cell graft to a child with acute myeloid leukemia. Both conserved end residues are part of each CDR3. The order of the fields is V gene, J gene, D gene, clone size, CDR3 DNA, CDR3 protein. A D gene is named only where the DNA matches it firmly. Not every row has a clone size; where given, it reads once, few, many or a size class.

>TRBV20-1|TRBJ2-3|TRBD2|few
TGCAGTGCTAGAGATCGTGGACTAGCGGGAGGGCCTGGGGCAGATACGCAGTATTTT
CSARDRGLAGGPGADTQYF
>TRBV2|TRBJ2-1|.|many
TGTGCCAGGAGGGGACCCGAGCGCCCGTACTACAATGAGCAGTTCTTC
CARRGPERPYYNEQFF
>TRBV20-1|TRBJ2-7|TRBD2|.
TGCAGTGCGCGGCTAGCGGGACAACGGGACGAGCAGTACTTC
CSARLAGQRDEQYF
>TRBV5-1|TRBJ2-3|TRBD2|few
TGCGCCAGCAGCGGAGAACTAGCGACCTATGGTACAGATACGCAGTATTTT
CASSGELATYGTDTQYF
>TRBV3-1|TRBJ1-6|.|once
TGTGCCAGCAGCCCACAGGTCTATAATTCACCCCTCCACTTT
CASSPQVYNSPLHF
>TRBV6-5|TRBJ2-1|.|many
TGTGCCAGCAGTTACGGGGGAGCTTCCTACAATGAGCAGTTCTTC
CASSYGGASYNEQFF
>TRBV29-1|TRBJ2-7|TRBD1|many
TGCAGCGTTGAACCAGGACAGGGAACCTACGAGCAGTACTTC
CSVEPGQGTYEQYF
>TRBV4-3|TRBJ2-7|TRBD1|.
TGCGCCAGCAGCCAAGGACCGGGACAGGGAGCCTACGAGCAGTACTTC
CASSQGPGQGAYEQYF
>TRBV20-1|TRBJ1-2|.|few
TGCAGTGCTCCGCGGGGGGAAAGATATGGCTACACCTTC
CSAPRGERYGYTF
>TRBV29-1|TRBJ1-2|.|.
TGCAGCGTTGAGGGTTTAGAGGGCTACACCTTC
CSVEGLEGYTF
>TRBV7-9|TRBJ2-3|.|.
TGTGCCAGCAGCTTTCGGACGGATAACACAGATACGCAGTATTTT
CASSFRTDNTDTQYF
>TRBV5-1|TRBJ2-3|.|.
TGCGCCAGCAGCTATTTCTCCCTCAGCACAGATACGCAGTATTTT
CASSYFSLSTDTQYF
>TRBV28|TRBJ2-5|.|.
TGTGCCAGCACCTTATGGGGTGACGGAACTGGGGAGACCCAGTACTTC
CASTLWGDGTGETQYF
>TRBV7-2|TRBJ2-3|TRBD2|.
TGTGCCAGCAGCTCCTCCGTACTAGCGGGAGCTGCAGATACGCAGTATTTT
CASSSSVLAGAADTQYF
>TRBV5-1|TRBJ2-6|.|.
TGCGCCAGCAGCTTGCCGGGTGGTTCCGGGGCCAACGTCCTGACTTTC
CASSLPGGSGANVLTF
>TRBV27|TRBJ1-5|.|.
TGTGCCAGCAGTCTCGGGATCCCTGGGCAGCCCCAGCATTTT
CASSLGIPGQPQHF
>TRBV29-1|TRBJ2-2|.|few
TGCAGCGTTGTTGGCAGCCTGAACACCGGGGAGCTGTTTTTT
CSVVGSLNTGELFF
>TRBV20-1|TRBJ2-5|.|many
TGCAGTGCTAGGTCAGGACGACCGCAAGAGACCCAGTACTTC
CSARSGRPQETQYF
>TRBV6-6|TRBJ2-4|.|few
TGTGCCAGCACTGGATTGGCCAAAAACATTCAGTACTTC
CASTGLAKNIQYF
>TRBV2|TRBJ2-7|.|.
TGTGCCAGCAGTGAAGGGCTAACGATCACCTACGAGCAGTACTTC
CASSEGLTITYEQYF
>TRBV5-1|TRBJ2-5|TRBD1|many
TGCGCCAGCAGCCCCGGACAGGGAGGAGAGACCCAGTACTTC
CASSPGQGGETQYF
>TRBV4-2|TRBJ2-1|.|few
TGTGCCAGCAGCCCACTAGGCTCCTACAATGAGCAGTTCTTC
CASSPLGSYNEQFF
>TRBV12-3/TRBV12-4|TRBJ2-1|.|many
TGTGCCAGCAGTTGGGCTCTAGCGAGCTCCTACAATGAGCAGTTCTTC
CASSWALASSYNEQFF
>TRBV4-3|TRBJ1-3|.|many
TGCGCCAGCAGCCAAGTGGGGCCTGGAAACACCATATATTTT
CASSQVGPGNTIYF
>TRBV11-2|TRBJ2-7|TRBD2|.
TGTGCCAGCAGCCCGGGGGGAGGAGGGTCCTACGAGCAGTACTTC
CASSPGGGGSYEQYF
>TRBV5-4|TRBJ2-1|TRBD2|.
TGTGCCAGCAGCCCAGGACTAGCGGGAGTCATGTACAATGAGCAGTTCTTC
CASSPGLAGVMYNEQFF
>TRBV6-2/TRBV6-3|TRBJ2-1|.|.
TGTGCCAGCAGTCAGGGACGCGAGCAGTTCTTC
CASSQGREQFF
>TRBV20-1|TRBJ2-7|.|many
TGCAGTGTACGAGCACAAAACTTCTACGAGCAGTACTTC
CSVRAQNFYEQYF
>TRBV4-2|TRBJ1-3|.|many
TGTGCCAGCAGCCAACCGTCAGGGGCCGGAAACACCATATATTTT
CASSQPSGAGNTIYF
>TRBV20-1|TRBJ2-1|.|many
TGCAGTGCCCGGGGACCGACCTACAATGAGCAGTTCTTC
CSARGPTYNEQFF
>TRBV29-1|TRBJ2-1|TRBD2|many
TGCAGCGTTGCGGGACTAGCGGGAGGAACCAATGAGCAGTTCTTC
CSVAGLAGGTNEQFF
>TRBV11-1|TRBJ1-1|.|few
TGTGCCAGCAGCTTAGGCAGGGGTCCCGTTGAAGCTTTCTTT
CASSLGRGPVEAFF
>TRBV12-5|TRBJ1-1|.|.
TGTGCTAGTGGTTTCCCCGACACTGAAGCTTTCTTT
CASGFPDTEAFF
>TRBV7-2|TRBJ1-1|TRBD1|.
TGTGCCAGCAGCTTACAGGGGGCCCTTGAAGCTTTCTTT
CASSLQGALEAFF
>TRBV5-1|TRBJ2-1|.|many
TGCGCCAGCTCCCTTAGGGACTCGAACAATGAGCAGTTCTTC
CASSLRDSNNEQFF
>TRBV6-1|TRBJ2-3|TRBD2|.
TGTGCCAGCAGTGAAGCGCAAAGCGGGAGGGGGGCAGATACGCAGTATTTT
CASSEAQSGRGADTQYF
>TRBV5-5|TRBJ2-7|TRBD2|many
TGTGCCAGCAGCTTGCTAAGCGGGAGGGGCTCCTACGAGCAGTACTTC
CASSLLSGRGSYEQYF
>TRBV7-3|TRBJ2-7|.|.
TGTGCCAGCAGCTGGGGGATGGCAGACGAGCAGTACTTC
CASSWGMADEQYF
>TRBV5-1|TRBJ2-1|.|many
TGCGCCAGCAGCTTGGGCCTAAATGAGCAGTTCTTC
CASSLGLNEQFF
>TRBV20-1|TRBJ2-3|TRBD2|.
TGCAGTGCTAGAGGGGAAAGCGGGAGAAATTCCGATACGCAGTATTTT
CSARGESGRNSDTQYF
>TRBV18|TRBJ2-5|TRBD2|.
TGTGCCAGCTCACCAATGGCTTCTAGCGGGAGGTCAGAGACCCAGTACTTC
CASSPMASSGRSETQYF
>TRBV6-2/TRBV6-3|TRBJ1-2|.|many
TGTGCCAGCAGTCGAGGGGGAGAGAACTATGGCTACACCTTC
CASSRGGENYGYTF
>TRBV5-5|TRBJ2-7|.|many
TGTGCCAGCAGCTTGGACATCTACGAGCAGTACTTC
CASSLDIYEQYF
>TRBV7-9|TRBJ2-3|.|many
TGTGCCAGCAGCTTATCATCGGGGGCAGATACGCAGTATTTT
CASSLSSGADTQYF
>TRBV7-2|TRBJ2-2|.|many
TGTGCCAGCAGCCCCGTTATGGGTGGGGAGCTGTTTTTT
CASSPVMGGELFF
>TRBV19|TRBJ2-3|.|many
TGTGCCAGTAGTATGGGCCGGGGGCTGGGAGATACGCAGTATTTT
CASSMGRGLGDTQYF
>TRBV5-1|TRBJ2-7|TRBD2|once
TGCGCCAGCAGCTGGACTAGCGGGAGCGGCTACGAGCAGTACTTC
CASSWTSGSGYEQYF
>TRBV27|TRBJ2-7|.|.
TGTGCCAGCAGTTTAGGTGGCAGGGGAGGGCCATACGAGCAGTACTTC
CASSLGGRGGPYEQYF
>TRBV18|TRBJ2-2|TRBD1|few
TGTGCCAGCTCACGAACCGACAGGGAAGGCACCGGGGAGCTGTTTTTT
CASSRTDREGTGELFF
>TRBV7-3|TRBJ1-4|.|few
TGTGCCAGCAGGCGGAGGGGGGGAGCTAATGAAAAACTGTTTTTT
CASRRRGGANEKLFF